The 19 T cell receptor beta chains presented below share a single source sample, sequenced in a study of T cells after yellow fever vaccination. TCRdb re-called the 5' RACE reads with MiXCR, one entry per CDR3 protein. The data contain around 340,000 distinct CDR3 sequences, roughly 9.4% of them singletons. Here the sequenced sample was PBMCs, taken on the day of the first yellow fever vaccination. These receptors were taken from a man between 18 and 35 years old who received the YFV17D yellow fever vaccine.

The chain links TRBV5-4 to TRBJ2-1; 8 bases are a match to TRBD2. The CDR3 spans 17 residues. The V and J ends lost 0 bases and 8 bases, in that order; junction bases with no gene match: 13. The V gene's germline CDR1 is SGHNT and CDR2 YYREEE (reference sequence). The CDR3 reads CASSLAIYGGAGDEQFF. Here the CDR3 DNA reads TGTGCCAGCAGCTTGGCAATTTACGGGGGGGCCGGGGATGAGCAGTTCTTC.

This chain uses TRBV5-4 with TRBJ2-4; 7 positions agree with TRBD2. Germline V lookup: CDR1 SGHNT, CDR2 YYREEE (reference sequence). The junction had 2 bases not matched to a gene; V was cut back by 1 base and J by 4 bases. The CDR3 is made up of 14 amino acids. The chain's CDR3 is CASSLIGGKNIQYF. CDR3 sequence (DNA): TGTGCCAGCAGCTTGATCGGGGGGAAAAACATTCAGTACTTC.

The rearrangement uses TRBV6-1 and TRBJ1-6; D gene uncertain. Trimming pared 7 bases from V and 0 bases from J, leaving 13 bases between. There are 16 residues in the CDR3. Germline V lookup: CDR1 MNHNS, CDR2 SASEGT. CDR3 residues: CASKDGYTSYNSPLHF. CDR3 bases: TGTGCCAGCAAGGACGGTTACACCTCCTATAATTCACCCCTCCACTTT.

The gene calls are TRBV28 and TRBJ2-7; D gene uncertain. Trimming took 2 bases from V and 5 from J, leaving 10 bases between them. The CDR3 sequence is 13 residues long. Germline V gene data show CDR1 as MDHEN and CDR2 as SYDVKM. The CDR3 nucleotides are TGTGCCAGCAGTTTAGGGTACGACAACGAGCAGTACGTC. Protein sequence: CASSLGYDNEQYV.

This chain uses TRBV29-1 with TRBJ1-1; possibly TRBD1 for D (5 bases). CDR1 is SQVTM and CDR2 is ANQGSEA in the germline V gene. Between the trimmed V and J ends, which lost 7 bases and 6 bases, there was a span of 15 bases. This CDR3 contains 12 residues. CDR3 in DNA: TGCAGCGCCGGGACGGAGGGCGCTGAAGCTTTCTTT. Amino acid sequence: CSAGTEGAEAFF.

This clonotype qualifies as medium-sized. The germline gene is not matched at one end of the junction; a read error may be the cause. This chain links TRBV7-7 with TRBJ2-1; D may correspond to TRBD1 or TRBD2 (6 bases each). Germline CDR1 is SSHAT and CDR2 is FNYEAQ (reference sequence). The CDR3 has 15 amino acids. CDR3 region: CASSTGGSPYNEQFF. CDR3 bases: TGTGCTAGCAGCACCGGGGGCTCACCCTACAATGAGCAGTTCTTC.

The J gene is TRBJ2-2, the V gene TRBV20-1, with TRBD1 identical over 7 bases. The CDR3 consists of 14 residues. J was trimmed by 0 bases and V by 3 bases; bases with no gene match: 1. CDR1 is DFQATT, CDR2 SNEGSKA, per germline (reference sequence). CDR3 bases: TGCAGTGCTAGGGACAGGCCGAACACCGGGGAGCTGTTTTTT. Translated, it gives CSARDRPNTGELFF.

This clonotype was found many times. V is TRBV5-1 and J is TRBJ2-5; 8 bases are a match to TRBD2. The CDR3 covers 15 residues. Trimming cost V 3 bases and J 3 bases; bases outside gene matches: 7. Germline CDR1 and CDR2: SGHRS and YFSETQ. The CDR3 nucleotides are TGCGCCAGCAGCTCCGTCCCCGGGGGGGAAGAGACCCAGTACTTC. Its protein is CASSSVPGGEETQYF.

This clonotype was detected only a few times. V is TRBV6-5 and J is TRBJ2-1; 8 bases align to TRBD2. The V gene end was trimmed by 0 bases and the J gene end by 6 bases; junction bases not matched to a gene: 7. The length of the CDR3 is 16 residues. Germline loops: CDR1 MNHEY, CDR2 SVGAGI. CDR3 DNA: TGTGCCAGCAGTTACTCTCAGCGGGGGCGTTCCAATGAGCAGTTCTTC. Its translation is CASSYSQRGRSNEQFF.

This clonotype was recorded many times. The chain combines TRBV28 with TRBJ1-4; maybe TRBD1 (5 bases). CDR3 length equals 16 residues. V was pared by 5 bases and J by 11 bases, with 24 bases between. In germline, CDR1 is MDHEN, CDR2 SYDVKM. This chain's CDR3 is CASSQLTGAGGLKLFF. CDR3 in DNA: TGTGCCAGCAGTCAGCTCACCGGGGCAGGAGGGCTTAAACTGTTTTTT.

The genes are TRBV7-3 and TRBJ2-6; 7 nucleotides match TRBD1. Germline CDR1 reads SGHTA; CDR2 reads FQGTGA. The CDR3 length is 16 residues. The J segment lost 2 bases and the V segment lost 5 bases, leaving 6 bases of the junction unmatched. CDR3 nucleotides: TGTGCCAGCAGCCAGAGACAGGGCACTGGGGCCAACGTCCTGACTTTC. It codes for CASSQRQGTGANVLTF.

The chain couples TRBV12-3 or TRBV12-4 to TRBJ2-2; D is unresolved. V was cut by 2 bases and J by 4 bases, with 11 bases left in between. The CDR3 extends over 15 amino acids. CDR3 coding DNA: TGTGCCAGCAGTTTAAGCGTCCTCTTCACCGGGGAGCTGTTTTTT. Protein sequence: CASSLSVLFTGELFF.

The V and J genes are TRBV12-3 or TRBV12-4 and TRBJ2-3; 12 nucleotides match TRBD2. The CDR3 spans 19 residues. J lost 5 bases, V lost 3 bases, and 15 bases had no gene match. The CDR3 DNA sequence: TGTGCCAGCAGTTTTAGTAGGCTAGCGGGGGGGCAGGCGAGAGATACGCAGTATTTT. This codes for CASSFSRLAGGQARDTQYF.

This clonotype was counted at least ten times. The chain links TRBV12-3 or TRBV12-4 to TRBJ2-5; D gene unclear. The CDR3 consists of 13 residues. V was trimmed by 1 base and J by 7 bases, leaving 10 bases between them. This CDR3 is CASSLGLKGTQYF. CDR3 coding DNA: TGTGCCAGCAGTTTAGGACTTAAAGGGACCCAGTACTTC.

This clonotype has more than one count but fewer than ten. The rearrangement uses TRBV12-3 or TRBV12-4 and TRBJ2-2; 7 bases are a match to TRBD2. The CDR3 has 16 amino acids. The J segment lost 6 bases and the V segment lost 9 bases, leaving 16 bases of the junction unmatched. CDR3 nucleotide sequence: TGTGCCAGTATAGCAGCGGGGCTAGCTTTTGCCGGGGAGCTGTTTTTT. Its translation is CASIAAGLAFAGELFF.

The table lists this clonotype with a few counts. The genes are TRBV7-8 and TRBJ1-2; D is perhaps TRBD1 (5 bases). Per the germline V gene, CDR1 is SGHVS and CDR2 is FQNEAQ. The CDR3 runs 14 residues. The V and J ends lost 1 base and 7 bases respectively, with 13 bases between them. The CDR3 bases are TGTGCCAGCAGCTTAGACGGGGCCTTGGGTGGCTACACCTTC. This codes for CASSLDGALGGYTF.

This clonotype was recorded many times. The chain is built from TRBV7-2 and TRBJ2-4; 7 bases fit TRBD1. Germline CDR1 and CDR2: SGHTA and FQGNSA. Trimming cost V 3 bases and J 4 bases; bases outside gene matches: 6. This CDR3 has 15 amino acids. This CDR3 reads CASSFYGTEKNIQYF. CDR3 DNA sequence: TGTGCCAGCAGCTTCTATGGGACAGAAAAAAACATTCAGTACTTC.

The genes are TRBV25-1 and TRBJ2-3; TRBD1 aligns across 9 bases. CDR1 and CDR2 from the germline V gene are MGHDK and SYGVNS. V was clipped by 1 base and J by 1 base; unmatched bases: 6. The CDR3 extends over 17 amino acids. The CDR3 here is CASSESGTGYRTDTQYF. CDR3 in DNA: TGTGCCAGCAGTGAATCCGGGACAGGGTATCGCACAGATACGCAGTATTTT.

J is TRBJ1-1 and V is TRBV7-9, with unresolved D. CDR1 SEHNR and CDR2 FQNEAQ come from the germline V gene (reference sequence). Trimming took off 4 bases at V and 4 bases at J, with 13 bases between the two ends. The CDR3 length is 14 residues. The CDR3 protein is CASSSGRLFTEAFF. The CDR3, as DNA: TGTGCCAGCAGCTCGGGCAGGCTGTTCACTGAAGCTTTCTTT.